This T cell receptor beta chain derives from a study of cytomegalovirus exposure and HLA in healthy donors. The CDR3 sequence is 14 residues long. V shed 6 bases, J shed 4 bases, and the junction held 6 bases outside the gene matches. Germline-derived CDR1 and CDR2 are MNHEY and SMNVEV (reference sequence). Study conclusions and caveats: In vitro confirmation showed a few CMV-associated chains to be CMV antigen specific. What TCR beta sequences reportedly achieved was accurate prediction of HLA-A and HLA-B alleles in most subjects.

The PCR ran on 60 Vbeta and 13 Jbeta primers. Assay: immunoSEQ multiplex PCR; the TCRdb copy retains only in-frame clones and omits some. The table shows about 160,000 clones, with roughly 87% occurring only once. This clone was seen a handful of times. Its antigen remains unidentified. This rearrangement joins TRBV27 to TRBJ2-1; 7 bases map to TRBD1. The sequence was collected from a man aged 45-65 years in good health and CMV-seropositive. The source material was PBMCs. The CDR3 nucleotides read TGTGCCAGCAGGATTGGACAGGAGTACAATGAGCAGTTCTTC. As protein: CASRIGQEYNEQFF.